The sequence of this TCR beta chain was determined in a study of response to subunit inactivated influenza vaccine. Broader study findings: It was suggested by the authors that few new T cells are recruited by each seasonal influenza vaccination.

TCRdb fed the RT-PCR reads into MiXCR, producing one record per CDR3 protein. The table includes 700,000 to 800,000 distinct CDR3 sequences, about 18% detected once. This clonotype was seen at least ten times. The antigen is not known. This clonotype originated in a man aged 50-59 years who received an inactivated influenza vaccine. The sample consisted of PBMCs from blood, taken approximately 5 days after vaccination.

The CDR3 reads CSAFWGQGGQGNIQYF. CDR3 nucleotide sequence: TGCAGTGCTTTTTGGGGACAAGGGGGACAGGGAAACATTCAGTACTTC. The chain employs TRBV20-1 and TRBJ2-4, with 9 positions matching TRBD1. The germline V gene has CDR1 DFQATT and CDR2 SNEGSKA (reference sequence). The V gene end was trimmed by 5 bases and the J gene end by 6 bases; junction bases not matched to a gene: 14. The CDR3 consists of 16 residues.